The rows below give T cell receptor beta chains drawn from one sample of a study of early T cells in non-severe SARS-CoV-2 infection. Each CDR3 protein is one row after TCRdb ran MiXCR on the 5' RACE reads. The sample carries approximately 97,000 distinct CDR3 sequences, 11% recorded once. This specimen consisted of whole blood, obtained at baseline. These receptors originate from an adult who was a healthcare worker with PCR-confirmed SARS-CoV-2 infection or an uninfected control (not recorded which). Each CDR3 is given with its conserved first and last residue. A D gene is named only where the DNA matches it firmly. Clone size, where shown, is once, few, many, or a class for clones that have expanded.

v_gene: TRBV7-9
abundance: .
j_gene: TRBJ1-6
d_gene: TRBD1
CDR3aa: CASRPGTANSPLHF
CDR3nt: TGTGCCAGCAGGCCCGGGACAGCTAATTCACCCCTCCACTTT

v_gene: TRBV20-1
abundance: many
j_gene: TRBJ1-3
d_gene: .
CDR3aa: CSARDAGPGRLSGNTIYF
CDR3nt: TGCAGTGCTAGAGATGCCGGACCCGGCAGACTCTCTGGAAACACCATATATTTT

v_gene: TRBV14
abundance: .
j_gene: TRBJ2-2
d_gene: .
CDR3aa: CASSQVASTGELFF
CDR3nt: TGTGCCAGCAGCCAAGTGGCCTCCACCGGGGAGCTGTTTTTT

v_gene: TRBV11-2
abundance: few
j_gene: TRBJ2-3
d_gene: TRBD1
CDR3aa: CASSLRQDRKVADTQYF
CDR3nt: TGTGCCAGCAGCTTGAGACAGGACAGGAAGGTCGCAGATACGCAGTATTTT

v_gene: TRBV7-2
abundance: many
j_gene: TRBJ1-2
d_gene: TRBD1
CDR3aa: CASSLAQGPYGYTF
CDR3nt: TGTGCCAGCAGCTTAGCACAGGGGCCCTATGGCTACACCTTC

v_gene: TRBV29-1
abundance: .
j_gene: TRBJ2-1
d_gene: TRBD2
CDR3aa: CSVVEESTSGSYNEQFF
CDR3nt: TGCAGCGTTGTGGAAGAATCAACTAGCGGTTCTTACAATGAGCAGTTCTTC

v_gene: TRBV29-1
abundance: many
j_gene: TRBJ2-1
d_gene: .
CDR3aa: CSLRDTTVDEQFF
CDR3nt: TGCAGCCTTCGGGACACCACTGTGGATGAGCAGTTCTTC

v_gene: TRBV24-1
abundance: few
j_gene: TRBJ2-3
d_gene: .
CDR3aa: CATSDPKDHSTDTQYF
CDR3nt: TGTGCCACCAGTGATCCGAAGGACCATAGCACAGATACGCAGTATTTT

v_gene: TRBV20-1
abundance: .
j_gene: TRBJ2-7
d_gene: TRBD2
CDR3aa: CSAATSGRALEQYF
CDR3nt: TGCAGTGCTGCAACTAGCGGGAGGGCCCTCGAGCAGTACTTC

v_gene: TRBV20-1
abundance: few
j_gene: TRBJ1-2
d_gene: TRBD1
CDR3aa: CSARGLRDRALYGYTF
CDR3nt: TGCAGTGCTAGAGGCCTCCGGGACAGGGCGCTCTATGGCTACACCTTC

v_gene: TRBV7-8
abundance: few
j_gene: TRBJ1-1
d_gene: .
CDR3aa: CASSLYGRDTEAFF
CDR3nt: TGTGCCAGCAGCTTATATGGAAGGGACACTGAAGCTTTCTTT

v_gene: TRBV20-1
abundance: many
j_gene: TRBJ2-3
d_gene: TRBD2
CDR3aa: CSASVSGGEADTQYF
CDR3nt: TGCAGTGCTAGTGTTAGCGGGGGGGAGGCAGATACGCAGTATTTT

v_gene: TRBV3-1
abundance: few
j_gene: TRBJ2-3
d_gene: .
CDR3aa: CASSPLGGETDTQYF
CDR3nt: TGTGCCAGCAGCCCTCTTGGGGGTGAGACGGATACGCAGTATTTT

v_gene: TRBV20-1
abundance: many
j_gene: TRBJ1-1
d_gene: .
CDR3aa: CSATRAHGTEAFF
CDR3nt: TGCAGTGCTACCCGGGCCCATGGCACTGAAGCTTTCTTT

v_gene: TRBV7-2
abundance: few
j_gene: TRBJ1-1
d_gene: TRBD1
CDR3aa: CASSRAGTGSLKLFF
CDR3nt: TGTGCCAGCAGCCGAGCCGGGACAGGGTCACTGAAGCTTTTCTTT

v_gene: TRBV7-9
abundance: few
j_gene: TRBJ2-1
d_gene: .
CDR3aa: CASSPRGGSVWEQFF
CDR3nt: TGTGCCAGCAGCCCCAGGGGGGGGAGTGTTTGGGAGCAGTTCTTC

v_gene: TRBV24-1
abundance: .
j_gene: TRBJ2-1
d_gene: .
CDR3aa: CATGGGENFHNEQFF
CDR3nt: TGTGCCACCGGGGGCGGGGAGAATTTCCACAATGAGCAGTTCTTC

v_gene: TRBV27
abundance: many
j_gene: TRBJ2-7
d_gene: .
CDR3aa: CASSGGRKYYEQYF
CDR3nt: TGTGCCAGCAGCGGGGGCAGAAAATACTACGAGCAGTACTTC

v_gene: TRBV7-9
abundance: .
j_gene: TRBJ2-3
d_gene: .
CDR3aa: CASSLSPSTDTQYF
CDR3nt: TGTGCCAGCAGCTTAAGCCCTAGCACAGATACGCAGTATTTT

v_gene: TRBV6-2/TRBV6-3
abundance: many
j_gene: TRBJ2-4
d_gene: .
CDR3aa: CASSRRGGIQYF
CDR3nt: TGTGCCAGCAGTAGGAGGGGGGGCATTCAGTACTTC

v_gene: TRBV6-5
abundance: few
j_gene: TRBJ2-4
d_gene: .
CDR3aa: CASSLGIAKNIQYF
CDR3nt: TGTGCCAGCAGCCTAGGAATAGCCAAAAACATTCAGTACTTC

v_gene: TRBV12-3/TRBV12-4
abundance: many
j_gene: TRBJ2-7
d_gene: TRBD1
CDR3aa: CASSFRSQGAGEQYF
CDR3nt: TGTGCCAGCAGTTTCAGGAGCCAGGGGGCGGGCGAGCAGTACTTC

v_gene: TRBV29-1
abundance: many
j_gene: TRBJ2-7
d_gene: .
CDR3aa: CSAGAGVSYEQYF
CDR3nt: TGCAGCGCTGGGGCAGGGGTATCCTACGAGCAGTACTTC

v_gene: TRBV6-2/TRBV6-3
abundance: few
j_gene: TRBJ2-6
d_gene: .
CDR3aa: CASSYFGSSSGANVLIF
CDR3nt: TGTGCCAGCAGTTACTTTGGATCAAGCTCTGGGGCCAACGTCCTGATTTTC

v_gene: TRBV2
abundance: many
j_gene: TRBJ1-5
d_gene: .
CDR3aa: CASSGGPNQPQHF
CDR3nt: TGTGCCAGCAGTGGGGGCCCAAATCAGCCCCAGCATTTT

v_gene: TRBV7-9
abundance: few
j_gene: TRBJ1-2
d_gene: .
CDR3aa: CASSPYDTLYTF
CDR3nt: TGTGCCAGCAGCCCCTACGACACCCTCTACACCTTC

v_gene: TRBV3-1
abundance: many
j_gene: TRBJ2-3
d_gene: .
CDR3aa: CASGEGFETDTQYF
CDR3nt: TGTGCCAGCGGAGAGGGCTTTGAGACAGATACGCAGTATTTT

v_gene: TRBV3-1
abundance: many
j_gene: TRBJ2-1
d_gene: .
CDR3aa: CASSHLQDNEQFF
CDR3nt: TGTGCCAGCAGCCATCTTCAGGACAATGAGCAGTTCTTC

v_gene: TRBV5-1
abundance: few
j_gene: TRBJ1-5
d_gene: .
CDR3aa: CASSLGPGEGNQPQHF
CDR3nt: TGCGCCAGCAGCTTGGGTCCCGGGGAAGGCAATCAGCCCCAGCATTTT

v_gene: TRBV7-6
abundance: .
j_gene: TRBJ2-1
d_gene: TRBD2
CDR3aa: CASTPSTGLAGLGDYNEQFF
CDR3nt: TGTGCCAGCACCCCTTCGACGGGACTAGCGGGCCTGGGGGATTACAATGAGCAGTTCTTC

v_gene: TRBV7-2
abundance: .
j_gene: TRBJ2-5
d_gene: TRBD1
CDR3aa: CASSLAAGQGQETQYF
CDR3nt: TGTGCCAGCAGCTTAGCAGCGGGACAGGGGCAAGAGACCCAGTACTTC

v_gene: TRBV5-1
abundance: few
j_gene: TRBJ2-1
d_gene: TRBD2
CDR3aa: CASSLGLREGHEQFF
CDR3nt: TGCGCCAGCAGCTTGGGTCTGCGGGAGGGCCATGAGCAGTTCTTC

v_gene: TRBV14
abundance: few
j_gene: TRBJ2-7
d_gene: TRBD1
CDR3aa: CASSRRDRGTYEQYF
CDR3nt: TGTGCCAGCAGCCGGCGGGACAGGGGGACCTACGAGCAGTACTTC

v_gene: TRBV2
abundance: .
j_gene: TRBJ1-4
d_gene: .
CDR3aa: CASSAAVSGKLFF
CDR3nt: TGTGCCAGCAGTGCCGCAGTCTCGGGAAAACTGTTTTTT

v_gene: TRBV27
abundance: .
j_gene: TRBJ1-2
d_gene: .
CDR3aa: CASSGNYGYTF
CDR3nt: TGTGCCAGCAGTGGAAACTATGGCTACACCTTC

v_gene: TRBV30
abundance: few
j_gene: TRBJ1-1
d_gene: .
CDR3aa: CAWSEENTEAFF
CDR3nt: TGTGCCTGGAGTGAAGAGAACACTGAAGCTTTCTTT

v_gene: TRBV19
abundance: .
j_gene: TRBJ2-7
d_gene: .
CDR3aa: CASSIGHGGHYEQYF
CDR3nt: TGTGCCAGTAGTATAGGCCATGGTGGTCACTACGAGCAGTACTTC

v_gene: TRBV28
abundance: many
j_gene: TRBJ2-7
d_gene: .
CDR3aa: CASSFNPGNSYEQYF
CDR3nt: TGTGCCAGCAGTTTCAATCCAGGGAACTCCTACGAGCAGTACTTC

v_gene: TRBV7-9
abundance: few
j_gene: TRBJ2-1
d_gene: TRBD2
CDR3aa: CASSLGGAGGNWYENEQFF
CDR3nt: TGTGCCAGCAGCTTAGGCGGAGCGGGAGGGAATTGGTACGAAAATGAGCAGTTCTTC

v_gene: TRBV12-2
abundance: .
j_gene: TRBJ2-4
d_gene: .
CDR3aa: CASRLRSSSWKLAKNIQYF
CDR3nt: TGTGCAAGTCGCTTAAGGTCAAGTAGTTGGAAACTAGCCAAAAACATTCAGTACTTC

v_gene: TRBV27
abundance: medium-sized
j_gene: TRBJ2-7
d_gene: TRBD1
CDR3aa: CASSFTGGAEQYF
CDR3nt: TGTGCCAGCAGTTTTACAGGGGGCGCGGAGCAGTACTTC

v_gene: TRBV9
abundance: .
j_gene: TRBJ2-2
d_gene: TRBD1
CDR3aa: CASSVEDRALNGELFF
CDR3nt: TGTGCCAGCAGCGTGGAGGACAGGGCCTTGAACGGGGAGCTGTTTTTT

v_gene: TRBV24-1
abundance: many
j_gene: TRBJ2-1
d_gene: TRBD1
CDR3aa: CATSDPGTGDQNEQFF
CDR3nt: TGTGCCACCAGTGACCCCGGGACAGGGGATCAAAATGAGCAGTTCTTC

v_gene: TRBV6-5
abundance: once
j_gene: TRBJ2-3
d_gene: TRBD2
CDR3aa: CASSPVGAGGVDTQYF
CDR3nt: TGTGCCAGCAGTCCCGTGGGAGCGGGGGGGGTGGATACGCAGTATTTT